Detailed here is one TCR beta chain. This sample stems from a study of blood T cell repertoires in COVID-19. Participants reported their clinical history, and cohort assignment relied on those reports. The data were produced by immunoSEQ multiplex PCR, yet TCRdb's version contains in-frame clones alone and is incomplete. The sample lists around 250,000 clones, approximately 85% occurring once. Germline CDR1 LNHDA, CDR2 SQIVND (reference sequence). The CDR3 has 14 residues. V lost 3 bases and J lost 3, with 12 bases in between. The source material was PBMCs or T cells enriched from blood (not recorded which). The receptor comes from a woman between 45 and 60 years old who had recovered from COVID-19. The rearrangement links TRBV19 to TRBJ2-7; D ambiguous. The DNA for the CDR3 is TGTGCCAGTAGTATCAGCAATACTATCTACGAGCAGTACTTC. Translated, it gives CASSISNTIYEQYF. The whole variable domain, remainder taken from reference TRBV19 and TRBJ2-7, is DGGITQSPKYLFRKEGQNVTLSCEQNLNHDAMYWYRQDPGQGLRLIYYSQIVNDFQKGDIAEGYSVSREKKESFPLTVTSAQKNPTAFYLCASSISNTIYEQYFGPGTRLTVT.